The clone carrying this TCR beta chain was recorded only once. This sample is part of a study of T cell responses to AZD1222 COVID-19 vaccine. Profiling relied on immunoSEQ multiplex PCR, and the TCRdb table lists in-frame clones only, not all of them. The table records about 180,000 clones, over 80% of them present only once. From germline, CDR1 is SNHLY and CDR2 FYNNEI. J was trimmed by 0 bases and V by 11 bases; bases with no gene match: 5. The length of the CDR3 is 13 residues. The chain joins TRBV2 to TRBJ1-1, with 8 positions matching TRBD1. The TCR originated in an adult in good health. The sequences come from peripheral blood, collected on day 0 of AZD1222 vaccination. The CDR3 here is CAGQGIMNTEAFF. The CDR3 bases are TGTGCCGGACAGGGTATCATGAACACTGAAGCTTTCTTT.